The 13 T cell receptor beta chains below all came from one sample that was sequenced in a study of blood T cells in healthy people across ages. With a J-beta primer mix and a sample-barcoded 5' primer, a second PCR ran about 6 to 11 cycles. TCRdb reanalysed the 5' RACE reads using MiXCR and keeps one entry per CDR3 protein. The sample records approximately 690,000 distinct CDR3 sequences, around 54% being singletons. The sequencing sample was made of blood. All receptors derive from a man aged 60 to 75 in good health.

The J gene is TRBJ1-2, the V gene TRBV7-8; 11 positions agree with TRBD1. Germline assignment: CDR1 SGHVS and CDR2 FQNEAQ. V lost 4 bases and J lost 7; bases outside the gene matches: 5. The length of the CDR3 is 14 residues. The CDR3 DNA reads TGTGCCAGCAGCTCCAGAGGACAGGGGGCTGGCTACACCTTC. The encoded protein is CASSSRGQGAGYTF.

This clonotype was seen only once. This chain uses TRBV29-1 with TRBJ1-4, with TRBD1 matching 8 bases. The CDR3 is 12 amino acids. Germline CDR1 is SQVTM and CDR2 is ANQGSEA. The V and J ends lost 7 bases and 4 bases, in that order; junction bases with no gene match: 2. CDR3 protein: CSAGQVNEKLFF. In nucleotides, the CDR3 is TGCAGCGCGGGACAGGTTAATGAAAAACTGTTTTTT.

CDR3 sequence (DNA): TGTGCCAGCAGTTACTCGCGGGGAAACATTCAGTACTTC. Translation: CASSYSRGNIQYF. The rearrangement links TRBV6-5 to TRBJ2-4, with a tentative D call TRBD2 (6 bases). Germline loops: CDR1 MNHEY, CDR2 SVGAGI. The CDR3 is 13 amino acids. Trimming stripped 0 bases from V and 6 bases from J, with 6 bases between.

This clonotype was seen only a few times. This chain connects TRBV6-5 to TRBJ2-5, with 9 bases matching TRBD1. The CDR3 spans 15 residues. CDR1 is MNHEY and CDR2 is SVGAGI in the germline V gene. After removal of 5 bases from V and 5 bases from J, the junction contained 9 bases not matched to a gene. The CDR3 DNA follows: TGTGCCAGCAGTGTGGGACAGGGAGAGCTGGAGACCCAGTACTTC. This gives the protein CASSVGQGELETQYF.

This chain uses TRBV4-1 with TRBJ2-5; TRBD1 aligns across 8 bases. Germline values: CDR1 MGHRA, CDR2 YSYEKL. Trimming at V came to 0 bases and at J to 7 bases, leaving 10 bases not matched to a gene. The CDR3 is 16 amino acids. The CDR3: CASSQDAAGGRRTQYF. CDR3 nucleotide sequence: TGCGCCAGCAGCCAAGACGCGGCAGGGGGCAGGCGGACCCAGTACTTC.

The chain joins TRBV28 to TRBJ2-3; 8 nucleotides align to TRBD2. The CDR3 has 13 amino acids. Germline V lookup: CDR1 MDHEN, CDR2 SYDVKM. The V and J ends lost 11 bases and 2 bases, in that order; junction bases with no gene match: 6. The CDR3 region is CAAGGGHTDTQYF. In DNA form, the CDR3 reads TGTGCCGCGGGGGGAGGCCACACAGATACGCAGTATTTT.

The CDR3 DNA is TGCAGCGCCCTGACTAGCGAGACGCAGTATTTT. Its protein product is CSALTSETQYF. This chain links TRBV29-1 with TRBJ2-3, with 8 bases lining up with TRBD2. Unmatched junction bases numbered 6, after V lost 7 bases and J lost 9 bases. This CDR3 region has 11 residues. Germline CDR1 reads SQVTM; CDR2 reads ANQGSEA.

This clonotype was seen only a few times. The chain combines TRBV20-1 with TRBJ2-5; D may correspond to TRBD1 or TRBD2 (5 bases each). The CDR3 contains 15 residues. Germline V gene data show CDR1 as DFQATT and CDR2 as SNEGSKA (reference sequence). The ends were cut back, 3 bases at V and 0 bases at J, with 14 bases in the middle. The CDR3: CSASESGTHQETQYF. For the CDR3, the DNA is TGCAGTGCTAGCGAGTCCGGGACCCACCAAGAGACCCAGTACTTC.

This clonotype was detected only a few times. The J gene is TRBJ2-1, the V gene TRBV7-2, with 14 bases fitting TRBD2. Germline assignment: CDR1 SGHTA and CDR2 FQGNSA. The CDR3 contains 18 residues. V was pared by 0 bases and J by 3 bases, with 4 bases of the junction left unmatched. The CDR3 coding sequence is TGTGCCAGCAGCTTAGCGGTGACTAGCGGGGGGGACTACAATGAGCAGTTCTTC. It is translated as CASSLAVTSGGDYNEQFF.

The V call is TRBV20-1, the J call TRBJ2-2; maybe TRBD2 (7 bases). This CDR3 spans 14 amino acids. Trimming took off 6 bases at V and 5 bases at J, with 16 bases between the two ends. Looked up from germline, CDR1 is DFQATT and CDR2 is SNEGSKA (reference sequence). CDR3 nucleotide sequence: TGCAGTGCCCAAAGGGGGGGGCAGACCGGGGAGCTGTTTTTT. This sequence encodes CSAQRGGQTGELFF.

The chain recombines TRBV28 with TRBJ2-1; 12 bases match TRBD2. Looked up from germline, CDR1 is MDHEN and CDR2 is SYDVKM. The J segment lost 6 bases and the V segment lost 2 bases, leaving 11 bases of the junction unmatched. The CDR3 runs 18 residues. DNA for the CDR3: TGTGCCAGCAGTTTAGCCCGAGGACTAGCGGGGTCGCGCAATGAGCAGTTCTTC. Its translation is CASSLARGLAGSRNEQFF.

The V call is TRBV6-4, the J call TRBJ2-3, with D maybe TRBD1 (6 bases). This CDR3 has 16 amino acids. The V gene's germline CDR1 is MRHNA and CDR2 SNTAGT. V was shortened by 3 bases and J by 1 base, with 14 bases between the two germline ends. The CDR3 protein is CASSEEPNRGTDTQYF. CDR3 bases: TGTGCCAGCAGTGAAGAACCCAACAGGGGCACAGATACGCAGTATTTT.

This clonotype appeared a few times. J is TRBJ2-7 and V is TRBV11-2; 8 nucleotides line up with TRBD1. CDR3 length: 18 residues. The ends lost 0 bases at V and 0 bases at J; junction bases unmatched: 10. The V gene's germline CDR1 is SGHAT and CDR2 FQNNGV. CDR3 coding DNA: TGTGCCAGCAGCTTAGATCGGAGCTCCGGGACAGGCTCCTACGAGCAGTACTTC. Translating gives CASSLDRSSGTGSYEQYF. Complete variable domain (other parts from reference TRBV11-2 and TRBJ2-7): EAGVAQSPRYKIIEKRQSVAFWCNPISGHATLYWYQQILGQGPKLLIQFQNNGVVDDSQLPKDRFSAERLKGVDSTLKIQPAKLEDSAVYLCASSLDRSSGTGSYEQYFGPGTRLTVT.